The 17 T cell receptor beta chains below were found in one sample sequenced in a study of vaccination effects on CD4 cells after COVID-19. Expansion with viral peptide pools was applied to antigen-specific CD4+ T cells by the ViraFEST assay prior to sequencing. Culturing for 9 to 10 days preceded CD4+ T cell isolation. The study found no prior SARS-CoV-2 infection in the vaccine recipients, who tested negative for nucleocapsid antibodies. This table comes from immunoSEQ multiplex PCR, and its TCRdb copy is limited to in-frame clones, with some not included. In the table there are 24,000 or so clones, 73% of which are singletons. No antigen has been identified for these receptors. Sequences were derived from CD4+ T cells from PBMCs cultured with SARS-CoV-2 spike peptides, sampled before COVID-19 vaccination. The receptors stem from a human donor who received a COVID-19 vaccine.

The J gene is TRBJ2-7, the V gene TRBV18; 10 bases match TRBD1. Germline CDR1 is KGHSH and CDR2 is LQKENI. This CDR3 has 15 amino acids. Trimming cost V 5 bases and J 0 bases; bases outside gene matches: 4. CDR3 residues: CASSSGQGFSYEQYF. As DNA, the CDR3 is TGTGCCAGCTCATCGGGACAGGGGTTCTCCTACGAGCAGTACTTC.

V gene TRBV4-2 combines with J gene TRBJ1-1; no clear D gene. V gave up 0 bases and J gave up 1 base, with 6 bases separating them. This CDR3 is 14 amino acids long. Germline-derived CDR1 and CDR2 are LGHNA and YNFKEQ. CDR3 sequence: CASSQELENTEAFF. The CDR3 bases are TGTGCCAGCAGCCAAGAGTTGGAGAACACTGAAGCTTTCTTT.

The chain employs TRBV10-3 and TRBJ2-7; 16 bases map to TRBD2. The V gene end was trimmed by 5 bases and the J gene end by 3 bases; junction bases not matched to a gene: 4. The CDR3 extends over 16 amino acids. CDR1 ENHRY and CDR2 SYGVKD come from the germline V gene. CDR3 DNA sequence: TGTGCCATCAGTCCAGGGACTAGCGGGAGGGGCTACGAGCAGTACTTC. As protein: CAISPGTSGRGYEQYF.

This rearrangement joins TRBV18 to TRBJ1-1; 9 bases match TRBD1. Unmatched junction bases numbered 9, after V lost 1 base and J lost 6 bases. The CDR3 loop spans 16 amino acids. Germline V lookup: CDR1 KGHSH, CDR2 LQKENI. CDR3 residues: CASSPQQGQGGPEAFF. In DNA, the CDR3 is TGTGCCAGCTCACCACAGCAGGGACAGGGCGGCCCTGAAGCTTTCTTT.

The V call is TRBV12-3 or TRBV12-4, the J call TRBJ1-5; the D is unclear. The CDR3 is 12 amino acids. The V end lost 8 bases, the J end lost 0 bases, and 5 bases lay between the germline ends. The CDR3: CASGLSNQPQHF. Written as DNA, the CDR3 is TGTGCCAGCGGACTTAGCAATCAGCCCCAGCATTTT.

This clone was detected only a few times. The chain couples TRBV6-6 to TRBJ1-2, with 7 positions matching TRBD1. The CDR3 loop spans 14 amino acids. Germline V gene data show CDR1 as MNHNY and CDR2 as SVGAGI (reference sequence). V was clipped by 7 bases and J by 0 bases; unmatched bases: 5. As DNA, the CDR3 is TGTGCCAGCAACCGGGACAGTCCTAACTATGGCTACACCTTC. Translating it yields CASNRDSPNYGYTF.

The chain recombines TRBV28 with TRBJ1-2; D might be TRBD1 (5 bases). The V end was cut by 6 bases, the J end by 2 bases, with 7 bases between. Germline CDR1 and CDR2: MDHEN and SYDVKM. The CDR3 length is 12 residues. CDR3 nucleotide sequence: TGTGCCAGCAGCGACAGCAACTATGGCTACACCTTC. Amino acids: CASSDSNYGYTF.

The rearrangement uses TRBV29-1 and TRBJ1-5, with D unresolved. This CDR3 comprises 14 residues. The V gene lost 5 bases and the J gene lost 0 bases, with 11 bases spanning the gap. Germline CDR1 is SQVTM and CDR2 is ANQGSEA. The CDR3 protein is CSVNFQDSNQPQHF. DNA of the CDR3: TGCAGCGTTAATTTCCAGGATAGCAATCAGCCCCAGCATTTT.

The chain is built from TRBV6-5 and TRBJ2-1, with 11 bases identical to TRBD2. The V and J ends lost 5 bases and 8 bases, in that order; junction bases with no gene match: 8. The CDR3 spans 15 residues. CDR1 is MNHEY, CDR2 SVGAGI, per germline. The CDR3 DNA reads as TGTGCCAGCAGTCTACTAGCGGGAGATGGAGATGAGCAGTTCTTC. Its translation is CASSLLAGDGDEQFF.

The chain employs TRBV6-5 and TRBJ2-2; D may be TRBD1 (6 bases). The CDR3 has 14 amino acids. V was cut by 7 bases and J by 5 bases, with 14 bases left in between. Germline loops: CDR1 MNHEY, CDR2 SVGAGI. CDR3 sequence: CASITGTNTGELFF. As DNA, the CDR3 is TGTGCCAGCATCACCGGGACAAATACCGGGGAGCTGTTTTTT.

The chain joins TRBV5-8 to TRBJ1-5; TRBD1 matches at 10 bases. The germline CDR1 and CDR2 sequences are SGHTS and YDEGEE. The CDR3 covers 15 residues. V shed 4 bases and J 5 bases; nucleotides not matched to a gene: 6. CDR3 nucleotide sequence: TGTGCCAGCAGCCCGGACAGGGGGGGATATCAGCCCCAGCATTTT. It translates to CASSPDRGGYQPQHF.

The chain has TRBV7-8 and TRBJ2-7; 9 bases line up with TRBD2. The CDR3 is 15 amino acids. Looked up from germline, CDR1 is SGHVS and CDR2 is FQNEAQ. Unmatched junction bases numbered 9, after V lost 5 bases and J lost 4 bases. The CDR3 region is CASSLLTSGLYEQYF. The CDR3, as DNA: TGTGCCAGCAGCCTATTGACTAGCGGACTTTACGAGCAGTACTTC.

The chain carries TRBV2 and TRBJ1-2; possibly TRBD1 for D (5 bases). Germline CDR1 SNHLY, CDR2 FYNNEI. This CDR3 region has 11 residues. The V end lost 7 bases, the J end lost 7 bases, and 10 bases lay between the germline ends. CDR3 sequence: CASTGTFGYTF. In nucleotides, the CDR3 is TGTGCCAGCACCGGGACTTTTGGCTACACCTTC.

The V call is TRBV9, the J call TRBJ2-5, with D hard to call. In germline, CDR1 is SGDLS, CDR2 YYNGEE. Trimming stripped 1 base from V and 1 base from J, with 2 bases between. The CDR3 is made up of 12 amino acids. CDR3 coding DNA: TGTGCCAGCAGCGTAACCCAAGAGACCCAGTACTTC. Translation gives CASSVTQETQYF.

V gene TRBV18 combines with J gene TRBJ1-2, with 8 positions matching TRBD1. The ends lost 3 bases at V and 0 bases at J; junction bases unmatched: 3. Germline V gives CDR1 KGHSH, CDR2 LQKENI. The CDR3 is made up of 15 amino acids. This CDR3 is CASSPRTGTNYGYTF. The CDR3 DNA reads as TGTGCCAGCTCACCCCGGACAGGGACTAACTATGGCTACACCTTC.

J is TRBJ2-3 and V is TRBV10-2, with 7 bases aligning to TRBD2. J lost 4 bases, V lost 11 bases, and 15 bases had no gene match. The length of the CDR3 is 15 residues. Germline V CDR1 and CDR2: WSHSY, SAAADI. The CDR3 loop is CASRDWGGNPDTQYF. For the CDR3, the DNA is TGCGCCTCCCGGGACTGGGGGGGGAACCCAGATACGCAGTATTTT.

This chain joins TRBV1 and TRBJ2-5; TRBD2, the table's D call, lacks a check against the DNA. TRBV1 is designated a pseudogene. The CDR3 runs 17 residues. CDR3 DNA: TGCACCAGCAGCCAAGATGAGAGTCTAGCGGGTAAAGAGACCCAGTACTTC. Its protein is CTSSQDESLAGKETQYF.